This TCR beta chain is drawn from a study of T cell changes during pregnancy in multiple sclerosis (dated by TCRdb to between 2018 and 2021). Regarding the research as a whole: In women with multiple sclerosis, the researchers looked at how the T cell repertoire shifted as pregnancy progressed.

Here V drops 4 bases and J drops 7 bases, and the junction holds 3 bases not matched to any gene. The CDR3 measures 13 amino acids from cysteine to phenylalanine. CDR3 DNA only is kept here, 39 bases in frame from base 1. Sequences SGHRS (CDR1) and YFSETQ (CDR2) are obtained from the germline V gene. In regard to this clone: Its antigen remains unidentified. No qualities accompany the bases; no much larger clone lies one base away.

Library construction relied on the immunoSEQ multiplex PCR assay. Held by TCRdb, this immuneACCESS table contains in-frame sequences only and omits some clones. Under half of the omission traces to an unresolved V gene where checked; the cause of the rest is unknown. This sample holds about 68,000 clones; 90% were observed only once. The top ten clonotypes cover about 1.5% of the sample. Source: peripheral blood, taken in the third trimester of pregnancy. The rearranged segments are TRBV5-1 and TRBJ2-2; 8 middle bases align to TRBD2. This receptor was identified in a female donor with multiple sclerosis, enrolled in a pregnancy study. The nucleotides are TGCGCCAGCAGCGCGCGGGGGGACGGGGAGCTGTTTTTT. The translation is CASSARGDGELFF.